This is a list of T cell receptor beta chains from one sample in a study of patients and donors after allogeneic stem cell transplantation. Each CDR3 protein gets one entry after TCRdb re-called the RT-PCR reads with MiXCR. The data contain 400,000 to 500,000 distinct CDR3 sequences, 16% of them singletons. Sequenced: blood, either unsorted or a sorted T cell fraction (not recorded which). All receptors come from a human donor who was either an allogeneic HSCT recipient or a stem cell or donor lymphocyte infusion donor (not recorded which). It is not recorded whose cells these are; they may come from a transplant donor. Both conserved end residues are part of each CDR3. The D gene is left open where the match is weak. Clone size is not always given. Where it is, it says once, few, many or a class for expanded clones.

clone_size,d_call,v_call,j_call,cdr3_nt,cdr3_aa
NA,NA,TRBV5-1,TRBJ2-3,TGCGCCAGCAGCTCCGGGAGTCCCGCAGATACGCAGTATTTT,CASSSGSPADTQYF
few,NA,TRBV27,TRBJ2-6,TGTGCCAGCAGGGGGATAAGACAGTTCCCCTCGGGGGCCAACGTCCTGACTTTC,CASRGIRQFPSGANVLTF
many,TRBD2,TRBV12-3/TRBV12-4,TRBJ2-5,TGTGCCAGCAGCAAACTAGCGGGGACTCAAGAGACCCAGTACTTC,CASSKLAGTQETQYF
few,NA,TRBV5-1,TRBJ2-3,TGCGCCAGCAGCTTGGTTCAGCACACAGATACGCAGTATTTT,CASSLVQHTDTQYF
many,NA,TRBV7-9,TRBJ1-4,TGTGCCAGCAGCTTACGGGACATCGGGGAAAAACTGTTTTTT,CASSLRDIGEKLFF
NA,NA,TRBV5-1,TRBJ1-5,TGCGCCAGCAGCTTGCGGGGTACTCAGCCCCAGCATTTT,CASSLRGTQPQHF
few,NA,TRBV21-1,TRBJ2-1,TGTGCCAGCAGCACCACGACTAGCGGGAGGCCCAATGAGCAGTTCTTC,CASSTTTSGRPNEQFF
NA,NA,TRBV27,TRBJ1-2,TGTGCCAGCACCCCGATCGGGACGCTCGGGGGCTACACCTTC,CASTPIGTLGGYTF
many,TRBD1,TRBV29-1,TRBJ2-1,TGCAGCGTTGGACAGGGGGGGTACAATGAGCAGTTCTTC,CSVGQGGYNEQFF
few,NA,TRBV24-1,TRBJ2-7,TGTGCCACCAGTGATTTCGGCTCCAACGAGCAGTACTTC,CATSDFGSNEQYF
few,TRBD2,TRBV4-1,TRBJ2-2,TGCGCCAGCAGCCAAGGGGGGGGAGGCGGGGAGCTGTTTTTT,CASSQGGGGGELFF
few,NA,TRBV4-3,TRBJ1-1,TGCGCCAGCAGCCGACTGATCATGAACACTGAAGCTTTCTTT,CASSRLIMNTEAFF
few,NA,TRBV11-2,TRBJ2-1,TGTGCCAGCAGCCCCGTCCGGGACACCTCCTACATTGAGCAGTTCTTC,CASSPVRDTSYIEQFF
NA,TRBD1,TRBV27,TRBJ2-2,TGTGCCAGCAGATTGGGACAGGGGGCCACCGGGGAGCTGTTTTTT,CASRLGQGATGELFF
NA,TRBD1,TRBV29-1,TRBJ2-2,TGCAGCGGCGGACAGGGGATAGGCACCGGGGAGCTGTTTTTT,CSGGQGIGTGELFF
NA,TRBD1,TRBV6-1,TRBJ2-1,TGTGCCAGCACCCAGGGGGATCGGGATTTTGAGCAGTTCTTC,CASTQGDRDFEQFF
many,NA,TRBV5-5,TRBJ2-1,TGTGCCAGCAGCTTGGCCTTGGGGTCTGCTACTTACAATGAGCAGTTCTTC,CASSLALGSATYNEQFF
NA,TRBD1,TRBV10-3,TRBJ2-7,TGTGCCATCAGGGCCCGGGACAGGGTCTACGAGCAGTACTTC,CAIRARDRVYEQYF
NA,NA,TRBV7-9,TRBJ2-1,TGTGCCAGCAGCTCGCAGCGAGATGAGCAGTTCTTC,CASSSQRDEQFF
many,TRBD1,TRBV9,TRBJ1-5,TGTGCCAGCAGCTCGGGACAGGGGGAGAGCAATCAGCCCCAGCATTTT,CASSSGQGESNQPQHF
few,TRBD2,TRBV11-2,TRBJ2-7,TGTGCCAGCAGCGGTACTAGCGGGGGGGCCATTGGAAGCTACGAGCAGTACTTC,CASSGTSGGAIGSYEQYF
many,NA,TRBV3-1,TRBJ1-1,TGTGCCAGCAGCCAACTCTTACAGGGATCTGAAGCTTTCTTT,CASSQLLQGSEAFF
few,NA,TRBV12-3/TRBV12-4,TRBJ2-7,TGTGCCAGCACCCAAGCGAGGGAGCAGTACTTC,CASTQAREQYF
few,NA,TRBV27,TRBJ2-4,TGTGCCAGCAGTTTATCAGGGGCCGGAACCAAAAACATTCAGTACTTC,CASSLSGAGTKNIQYF
NA,NA,TRBV24-1,TRBJ2-1,TGTGCCACCAGTGACCCAACTATCGGGGACACCTGGCCGTTCTTC,CATSDPTIGDTWPFF
few,TRBD1,TRBV5-1,TRBJ2-2,TGCGCCAGCAGCCCCCAGGGGGCAGGCGGGGAGCTGTTTTTT,CASSPQGAGGELFF
few,NA,TRBV20-1,TRBJ1-2,TGCAGTGCTAGAGATCTTCGGCAGATATATGGCTACACCTTC,CSARDLRQIYGYTF
few,TRBD2,TRBV24-1,TRBJ2-5,TGTGCCACCAGTGATTCCCCCGAACTAGCGGGAGAAGAGACCCAGTACTTC,CATSDSPELAGEETQYF
few,NA,TRBV5-6,TRBJ2-2,TGTGCCAGCAGCTTGGACGGGAGACTGAGATACGGGGAGCTGTTTTTT,CASSLDGRLRYGELFF